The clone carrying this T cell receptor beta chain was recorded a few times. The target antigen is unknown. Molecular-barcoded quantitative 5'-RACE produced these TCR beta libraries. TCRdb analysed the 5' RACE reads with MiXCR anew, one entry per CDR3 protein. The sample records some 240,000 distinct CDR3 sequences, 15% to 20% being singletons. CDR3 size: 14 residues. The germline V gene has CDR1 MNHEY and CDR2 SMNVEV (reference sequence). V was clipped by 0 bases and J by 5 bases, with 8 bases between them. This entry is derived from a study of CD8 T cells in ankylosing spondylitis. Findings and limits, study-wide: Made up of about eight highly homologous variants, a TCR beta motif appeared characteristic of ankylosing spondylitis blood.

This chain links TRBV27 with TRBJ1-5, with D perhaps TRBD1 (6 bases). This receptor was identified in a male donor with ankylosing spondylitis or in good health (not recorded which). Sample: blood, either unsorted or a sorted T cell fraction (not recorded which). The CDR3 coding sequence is TGTGCCAGCAGTTTATCGGGGGGCTATCAGCCCCAGCATTTT. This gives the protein CASSLSGGYQPQHF.